The 31 T cell receptor beta chains below were found in one sample sequenced in a study of T cell repertoires in cytomegalovirus infection. These TCRs are of unknown antigen specificity. TCRdb called the reads again in MiXCR, with one record for every CDR3 protein. The data hold some 800,000 distinct CDR3 sequences, with about 27% observed a single time. Sequenced here: cultured CD8+ T cells from PBMCs, sampled from culture after CMV antigen stimulation. These receptors all stem from a human donor in good health (CMV status not recorded). Some clones in this sample may be carry-over from other donors' samples.

This clonotype has just a few counts. Sequence at one end of the junction differs from germline and may be a read error. The chain is built from TRBV7-7 and TRBJ2-2; the D gene is possibly TRBD1 (7 bases). The CDR3 is 19 residues long. Germline CDR1 SSHAT, CDR2 FNYEAQ (reference sequence). CDR3 loop: CASSQNVPGGTANTGELFF. CDR3 sequence (DNA): TGTGCTAGCAGCCAGAATGTTCCCGGCGGGACAGCGAACACCGGGGAGCTGTTTTTT.

This rearrangement joins TRBV14 to TRBJ1-2, with D possibly TRBD1 on 5 matching bases. Germline CDR1 reads SGHDN; CDR2 reads FVKESK. Trimming stripped 5 bases from V and 4 bases from J, with 17 bases between. The CDR3 extends over 15 amino acids. CDR3 bases: TGTGCCAGCAGCACTGGTCCTGGACATACCTATGGCTACACCTTC. Amino acid sequence: CASSTGPGHTYGYTF.

This sequence joins TRBV28 and TRBJ2-7; possibly TRBD1 for D (6 bases). The CDR3 runs 14 residues. Germline-derived CDR1 and CDR2 are MDHEN and SYDVKM. The V gene lost 2 bases and the J gene lost 2 bases, with 10 bases spanning the gap. In DNA, the CDR3 is TGTGCCAGCAGTTTAAGACAGGAAACCTACGAGCAGTACGTC. As protein: CASSLRQETYEQYV.

This chain joins TRBV5-6 and TRBJ2-3; D is unresolved. The CDR3 runs to 15 residues. In germline, CDR1 is SGHDT, CDR2 YYEEEE. Deletions cut 3 bases from V and 6 bases from J, with 17 bases between. CDR3 in DNA: TGTGCCAGCAGCTGGGCTAGGAGCCCCCCGGATACGCAGTATTTT. Translated: CASSWARSPPDTQYF.

This clonotype has more than one count but fewer than ten. The chain's CDR3 is CASSPPFKIGNTGELFF. The CDR3 bases are TGTGCCAGCAGCCCGCCTTTCAAAATCGGGAACACCGGGGAGCTGTTTTTT. The chain uses TRBV7-9 and TRBJ2-2; D gene uncertain. CDR1 and CDR2 from the germline V gene are SEHNR and FQNEAQ (reference sequence). This CDR3 comprises 17 residues. Trimming shortened V by 5 bases and J by 1 base, and 17 bases separated the two germline ends. The full variable domain, rest sourced from reference TRBV7-9 and TRBJ2-2, is DTGVSQNPRHKITKRGQNVTFRCDPISEHNRLYWYRQTLGQGPEFLTYFQNEAQLEKSRLLSDRFSAERPKGSFSTLEIQRTEQGDSAMYLCASSPPFKIGNTGELFFGEGSRLTVL.

V gene TRBV7-6 combines with J gene TRBJ1-3; no clear D. CDR3 size: 14 residues. Trimming stripped 0 bases from V and 6 bases from J, with 9 bases between. Germline V gene data show CDR1 as SGHVS and CDR2 as FNYEAQ. CDR3 in amino acids: CASSLAEPVNTIYF. CDR3 sequence (DNA): TGTGCCAGCAGCTTAGCGGAACCGGTAAACACCATATATTTT.

The genes are TRBV11-3 and TRBJ1-4, with D maybe TRBD1 (5 bases). CDR1 SGHNT and CDR2 YENEEA come from the germline V gene. V was trimmed by 0 bases and J by 3 bases, leaving 8 bases between them. This CDR3 comprises 15 residues. CDR3 loop: CASSLDDSPNEKLFF. CDR3 coding DNA: TGTGCCAGCAGCTTAGACGACAGCCCTAATGAAAAACTGTTTTTT.

The chain recombines TRBV6-1 with TRBJ1-4; D might be TRBD1 (6 bases). V was pared by 8 bases and J by 7 bases, with 11 bases between. Looked up from germline, CDR1 is MNHNS and CDR2 is SASEGT. CDR3 length: 12 residues. CDR3 region: CASRTGSEKLFF. In DNA, the CDR3 is TGTGCCAGCCGAACAGGGAGTGAAAAACTGTTTTTT.

This clonotype was observed a single time. The chain recombines TRBV24-1 with TRBJ2-2; D not resolved. The V gene lost 1 base and the J gene lost 4 bases, with 9 bases spanning the gap. The CDR3 sequence is 15 residues long. The germline gives CDR1 KGHDR, CDR2 SFDVKD. The CDR3 sequence is CATSDLKVATGELFF. In DNA, the CDR3 is TGTGCCACCAGTGATTTAAAGGTAGCCACCGGGGAGCTGTTTTTT.

CDR3 in DNA: TGTGCCAGCAGCGTAGATGTCAGGGGGCTTAAGAATGAGCAGTTCTTC. Protein product: CASSVDVRGLKNEQFF. The chain carries TRBV9 and TRBJ2-1, with TRBD1 identical over 8 bases. The V gene's germline CDR1 is SGDLS and CDR2 YYNGEE. The V and J ends lost 0 bases and 7 bases, in that order; junction bases with no gene match: 9. The CDR3 is made up of 16 amino acids.

There are a few counts of this clonotype. The chain employs TRBV6-6 and TRBJ1-2; a weak D match, TRBD1 (5 bases). CDR3 length equals 19 residues. The V end lost 0 bases, the J end lost 6 bases, and 26 bases lay between the germline ends. CDR1 is MNHNY, CDR2 SVGAGI, per germline (reference sequence). CDR3 loop: CASSYSKTGLGGTEDGYTF. CDR3 DNA: TGTGCCAGCAGTTACTCGAAGACCGGGCTGGGGGGAACTGAAGATGGCTACACCTTC.

This clonotype was seen more than once but under ten times. This chain joins TRBV6-1 and TRBJ2-1; the D is unclear. Trimming left V 6 bases short and J 6 bases short, with 12 bases between. The CDR3 has 13 residues. Germline loops: CDR1 MNHNS, CDR2 SASEGT. CDR3 nucleotides: TGTGCCAGCAGATATAGCCCCCTCAATGAGCAGTTCTTC. This sequence encodes CASRYSPLNEQFF.

This clonotype was picked up a small number of times. The chain recombines TRBV7-8 with TRBJ2-1; 8 positions match TRBD1. This CDR3 comprises 14 residues. Germline V gives CDR1 SGHVS, CDR2 FQNEAQ. The V gene end was trimmed by 5 bases and the J gene end by 6 bases; junction bases not matched to a gene: 6. CDR3 in DNA: TGTGCCAGCAGCCCCAGGGGGCATGGCAATGAGCAGTTCTTC. The encoded protein is CASSPRGHGNEQFF.

The chain employs TRBV7-8 and TRBJ1-1; no firm D call. This CDR3 spans 14 amino acids. Germline values: CDR1 SGHVS, CDR2 FQNEAQ. V dropped 7 bases and J dropped 0 bases, with 12 bases sitting between them. The CDR3 region is CASNIRSLNTEAFF. In DNA, the CDR3 is TGTGCCAGCAATATTCGGAGCTTGAACACTGAAGCTTTCTTT.

V and J are TRBV27 and TRBJ2-1, with a weak D call TRBD1 (6 bases). This CDR3 region has 15 residues. Trimming pared 6 bases from V and 6 bases from J, leaving 18 bases between. From germline, CDR1 is MNHEY and CDR2 SMNVEV (reference sequence). In DNA form, the CDR3 reads TGTGCCAGCAGCCCAACAGGGCCCGCTTTCAATGAGCAGTTCTTC. Protein sequence: CASSPTGPAFNEQFF.

In its sample, this clonotype was seen many times. CDR3 sequence: CASSPRTGATGELFF. The CDR3 nucleotides read TGTGCCAGCAGCCCCCGGACAGGGGCCACCGGGGAGCTGTTTTTT. The chain carries TRBV7-2 and TRBJ2-2, with 9 nucleotides matching TRBD1. CDR1 SGHTA and CDR2 FQGNSA come from the germline V gene. The CDR3 loop spans 15 amino acids. V was pared by 5 bases and J by 4 bases, with 5 bases of the junction left unmatched.

V gene TRBV5-8 combines with J gene TRBJ2-1, with D perhaps TRBD1 or TRBD2 (7 bases each). Trimming stripped 4 bases from V and 2 bases from J, with 19 bases between. The CDR3 covers 17 residues. CDR1 and CDR2 (germline): SGHTS, YDEGEE. CDR3 DNA sequence: TGTGCCAGCAGCCCATCAGGGGGGGGCCAGACCTACAATGAGCAGTTCTTC. This gives the protein CASSPSGGGQTYNEQFF. Using reference TRBV5-8 and TRBJ2-1 for the parts outside the CDR3, the full variable domain is EAGVTQSPTHLIKTRGQQATLRCSPISGHTSVYWYQQALGLGLQFLLWYDEGEERNRGNFPPRFSGRQFPNYSSELNVNALELEDSALYLCASSPSGGGQTYNEQFFGPGTRLTVL.

This chain connects TRBV5-6 to TRBJ2-5; D remains ambiguous. V was trimmed by 0 bases and J by 5 bases, leaving 11 bases between them. Germline CDR1 SGHDT, CDR2 YYEEEE. The CDR3 extends over 14 amino acids. For the CDR3, the DNA is TGTGCCAGCAGCTTGGGGGCGAGCGAGGAGACCCAGTACTTC. As protein: CASSLGASEETQYF.

The V gene is TRBV5-6, the J gene TRBJ1-2; tentative D call: TRBD1 (5 bases). V lost 5 bases, J lost 3 bases, and 14 bases lay in between. The CDR3 sequence is 14 residues long. The germline V gene has CDR1 SGHDT and CDR2 YYEEEE. The CDR3 DNA reads as TGTGCCAGCAGGGGACCTGGGTCACACTATGGCTACACCTTC. It codes for CASRGPGSHYGYTF.

This clonotype was detected only a few times. The J gene is TRBJ2-5, the V gene TRBV29-1; 8 bases agree with TRBD2. CDR1 and CDR2 (germline): SQVTM, ANQGSEA. CDR3 length equals 16 residues. V was pared by 3 bases and J by 4 bases, with 13 bases of the junction left unmatched. CDR3 in amino acids: CSVDKGPAGVAETQYF. The CDR3 coding sequence is TGCAGCGTTGATAAAGGCCCAGCGGGGGTTGCAGAGACCCAGTACTTC.

This clonotype was seen repeatedly, ten times or more. The rearrangement links TRBV12-3 or TRBV12-4 to TRBJ1-5; D may be TRBD1 (5 bases). Trimming cost V 7 bases and J 4 bases, with 17 bases left between them. This CDR3 has 15 amino acids. The CDR3 sequence: CASNPGSWVNQPQHF. CDR3 DNA sequence: TGTGCCAGCAACCCAGGGTCGTGGGTGAATCAGCCCCAGCATTTT.

The chain links TRBV6-2 or TRBV6-3 to TRBJ1-1, with 7 bases that match TRBD1. V trimming: 10 bases; J trimming: 6 bases; junction bases outside the gene matches: 20. Germline loops: CDR1 MNHEY, CDR2 SVGEGT. This CDR3 comprises 16 residues. CDR3 DNA sequence: TGTGCCACCCCCGGCCCAAAAAGACAGGGAGAGGCTGAAGCTTTCTTT. It translates to CATPGPKRQGEAEAFF.

There are many counts of this clonotype. V gene TRBV7-2 combines with J gene TRBJ2-3; D is unresolved. Germline values: CDR1 SGHTA, CDR2 FQGNSA. V lost 2 bases, J lost 7 bases, and 13 bases lay in between. The CDR3 runs to 14 residues. Here the CDR3 DNA reads TGTGCCAGCAGCTTAAGAAGCACGGGCAATACGCAGTATTTT. Its protein is CASSLRSTGNTQYF.

This clonotype occurred a few times. This chain uses TRBV20-1 with TRBJ2-7; possibly TRBD1 for D (5 bases). The CDR3 loop spans 14 amino acids. V was shortened by 3 bases and J by 0 bases, with 12 bases between the two germline ends. Germline V lookup: CDR1 DFQATT, CDR2 SNEGSKA (reference sequence). The CDR3 reads CSASKGIYSYEQYF. The CDR3 DNA reads as TGCAGTGCTAGTAAGGGGATCTACTCCTACGAGCAGTACTTC.

This clonotype was recorded many times. This chain uses TRBV7-2 with TRBJ1-2; possible D gene TRBD1, 6 bases. Trimming cost V 0 bases and J 6 bases, with 11 bases left between them. The germline V gene encodes CDR1 SGHTA and CDR2 FQGNSA. CDR3 size: 14 residues. The CDR3 DNA reads as TGTGCCAGCAGCTTAGCGAGGGCAGGGGATGGCTACACCTTC. It translates to CASSLARAGDGYTF.

V gene TRBV29-1 combines with J gene TRBJ1-4; 8 bases align to TRBD1. V lost 0 bases and J lost 5; bases outside the gene matches: 5. Germline V gene lookup returns CDR1 SQVTM and CDR2 ANQGSEA. The CDR3 is made up of 15 amino acids. The CDR3 region has the DNA TGCAGCGTTGAAGATGTGGACAGGGCGAATGAAAAACTGTTTTTT. This codes for CSVEDVDRANEKLFF. Supplemented by reference TRBV29-1 and TRBJ1-4, the full variable domain reads SAVISQKPSRDICQRGTSLTIQCQVDSQVTMMFWYRQQPGQSLTLIATANQGSEATYESGFVIDKFPISRPNLTFSTLTVSNMSPEDSSIYLCSVEDVDRANEKLFFGSGTQLSVL.

This chain links TRBV10-3 with TRBJ2-3, with 10 nucleotides matching TRBD2. The CDR3 is 18 amino acids. Trimming removed 0 bases from V and 2 bases from J; junction bases left unmatched: 8. CDR1 is ENHRY and CDR2 is SYGVKD in the germline V gene. The CDR3 sequence is CAISESASGGSLTDTQYF. In nucleotides, the CDR3 is TGTGCCATCAGTGAGTCCGCTAGCGGGGGCTCACTCACAGATACGCAGTATTTT.

This clonotype was counted between two and nine times. V usage is TRBV7-8 and J usage is TRBJ2-7; 9 bases map to TRBD1. V lost 5 bases and J lost 7; bases outside the gene matches: 9. This CDR3 spans 14 amino acids. CDR1 and CDR2 (germline): SGHVS, FQNEAQ. The CDR3 coding sequence is TGTGCCAGCAGCCCCAACAGGGGGCGCAGGGAGCAGTACGTC. It specifies CASSPNRGRREQYV.

The rearrangement uses TRBV7-4 and TRBJ2-7; 8 positions agree with TRBD2. The CDR3 extends over 15 amino acids. V shed 5 bases, J shed 3 bases, and the junction held 9 bases outside the gene matches. The germline V gene has CDR1 SGHVT and CDR2 SQSDAQ. DNA of the CDR3: TGTGCCAGCAGCCTCCGGGAAGCGGGGGTCTACGAGCAGTACTTC. Its protein product is CASSLREAGVYEQYF.

This clonotype has a count of ten or more. The rearrangement joins TRBV18 to TRBJ1-1, with unresolved D. The germline V gene has CDR1 KGHSH and CDR2 LQKENI. This CDR3 spans 17 amino acids. The V gene lost 3 bases and the J gene lost 0 bases, with 17 bases spanning the gap. The CDR3: CASSPVGASDMNTEAFF. In DNA, the CDR3 is TGTGCCAGCTCACCCGTGGGTGCTTCGGATATGAACACTGAAGCTTTCTTT.

The V and J genes are TRBV28 and TRBJ1-2; D gene unclear. The CDR3 sequence is 13 residues long. V was shortened by 4 bases and J by 8 bases, with 14 bases between the two germline ends. Per the germline V gene, CDR1 is MDHEN and CDR2 is SYDVKM. CDR3 loop: CASSYGRRTGYTF. The CDR3 nucleotides read TGTGCCAGCAGTTACGGTCGGAGAACGGGCTACACCTTC.